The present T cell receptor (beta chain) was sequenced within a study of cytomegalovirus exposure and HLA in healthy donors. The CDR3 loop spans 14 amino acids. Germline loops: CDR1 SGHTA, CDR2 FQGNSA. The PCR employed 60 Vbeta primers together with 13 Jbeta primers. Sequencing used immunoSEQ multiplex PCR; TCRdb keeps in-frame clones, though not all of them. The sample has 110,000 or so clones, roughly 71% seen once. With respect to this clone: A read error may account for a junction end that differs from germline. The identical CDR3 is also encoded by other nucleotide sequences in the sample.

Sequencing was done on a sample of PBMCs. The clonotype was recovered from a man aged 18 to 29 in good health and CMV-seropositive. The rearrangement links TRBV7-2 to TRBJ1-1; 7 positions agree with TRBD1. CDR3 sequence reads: CASSRGTANTEAFF. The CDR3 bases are TGTGCCAGCAGCCGCGGGACAGCGAACACTGAAGCCTTCTTT. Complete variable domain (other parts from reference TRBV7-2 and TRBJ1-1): GAGVSQSPSNKVTEKGKDVELRCDPISGHTALYWYRQSLGQGLEFLIYFQGNSAPDKSGLPSDRFSAERTGGSVSTLTIQRTQQEDSAVYLCASSRGTANTEAFFGQGTRLTVV.